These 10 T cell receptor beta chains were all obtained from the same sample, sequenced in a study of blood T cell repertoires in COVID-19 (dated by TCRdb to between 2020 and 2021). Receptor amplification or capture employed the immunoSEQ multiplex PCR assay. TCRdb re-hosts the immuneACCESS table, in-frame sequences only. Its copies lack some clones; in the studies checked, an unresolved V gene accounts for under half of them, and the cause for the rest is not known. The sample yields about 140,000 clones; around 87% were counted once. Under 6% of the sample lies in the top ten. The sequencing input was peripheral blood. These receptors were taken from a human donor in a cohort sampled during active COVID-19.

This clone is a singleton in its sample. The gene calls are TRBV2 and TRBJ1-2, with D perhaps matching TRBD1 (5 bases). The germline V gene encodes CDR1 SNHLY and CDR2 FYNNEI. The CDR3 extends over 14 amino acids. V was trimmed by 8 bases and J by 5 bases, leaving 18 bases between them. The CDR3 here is CASEGRAFNYGYTF. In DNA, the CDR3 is TGTGCCAGCGAAGGCAGGGCCTTCAATTATGGCTACACCTTC.

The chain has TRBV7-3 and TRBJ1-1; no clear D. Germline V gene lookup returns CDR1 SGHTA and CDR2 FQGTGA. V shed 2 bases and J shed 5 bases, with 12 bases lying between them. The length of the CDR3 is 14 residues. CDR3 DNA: TGTGCCAGCAGCTTATCAGGCCGGGGTACTGAAGCTTTCTTT. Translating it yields CASSLSGRGTEAFF.

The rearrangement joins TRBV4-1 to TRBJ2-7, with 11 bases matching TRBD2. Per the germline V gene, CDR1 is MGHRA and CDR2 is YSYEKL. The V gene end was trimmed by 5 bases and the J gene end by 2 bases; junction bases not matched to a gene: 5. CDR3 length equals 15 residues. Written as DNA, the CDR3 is TGCGCCAGCAGCGAGACTAGCGGGATAGCCTACGAGCAGTACTTC. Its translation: CASSETSGIAYEQYF.

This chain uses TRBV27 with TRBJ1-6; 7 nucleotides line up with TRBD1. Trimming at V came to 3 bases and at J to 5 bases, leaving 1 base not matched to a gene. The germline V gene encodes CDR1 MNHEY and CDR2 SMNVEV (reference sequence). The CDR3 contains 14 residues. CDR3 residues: CASSLGQNNSPLHF. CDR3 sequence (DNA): TGTGCCAGCAGTTTGGGACAGAATAATTCACCCCTCCACTTT.

This CDR3 reads CASKRQGTYNEQFF. As DNA, the CDR3 is TGCGCCAGCAAACGACAGGGGACCTACAATGAGCAGTTCTTC. The chain recombines TRBV5-1 with TRBJ2-1, with TRBD1 matching 8 bases. This CDR3 region has 14 residues. The trim removed 6 bases at V and 2 bases at J, leaving 4 bases unmatched. The germline V gene has CDR1 SGHRS and CDR2 YFSETQ.

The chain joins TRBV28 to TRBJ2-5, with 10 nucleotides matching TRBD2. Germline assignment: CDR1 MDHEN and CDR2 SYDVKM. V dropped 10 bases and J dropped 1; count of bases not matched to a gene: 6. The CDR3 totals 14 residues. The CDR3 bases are TGTGCCACGCGAGCGGGGGGGTTCCAAGAGACCCAGTACTTC. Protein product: CATRAGGFQETQYF. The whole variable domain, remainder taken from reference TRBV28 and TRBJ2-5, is DVKVTQSSRYLVKRTGEKVFLECVQDMDHENMFWYRQDPGLGLRLIYFSYDVKMKEKGDIPEGYSVSREKKERFSLILESASTNQTSMYLCATRAGGFQETQYFGPGTRLLVL.

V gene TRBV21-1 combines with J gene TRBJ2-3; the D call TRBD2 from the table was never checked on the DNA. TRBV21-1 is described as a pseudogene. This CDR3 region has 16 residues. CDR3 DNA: TGTGCCAGCAGCACAACTAGCGGGGGGTTTACAGATACGCAGTATTTT. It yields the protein CASSTTSGGFTDTQYF.

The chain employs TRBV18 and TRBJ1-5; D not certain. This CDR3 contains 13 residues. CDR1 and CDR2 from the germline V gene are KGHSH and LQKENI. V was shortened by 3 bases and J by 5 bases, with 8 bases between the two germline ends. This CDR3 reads CASSPERYQPQHF. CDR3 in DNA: TGTGCCAGCTCACCGGAGAGGTATCAGCCCCAGCATTTT.

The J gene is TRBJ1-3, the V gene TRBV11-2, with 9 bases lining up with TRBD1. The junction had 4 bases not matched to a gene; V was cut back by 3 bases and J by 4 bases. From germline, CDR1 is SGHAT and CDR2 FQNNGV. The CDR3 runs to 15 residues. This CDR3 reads CASSFGTGSGNTIYF. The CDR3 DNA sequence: TGTGCCAGCAGCTTCGGGACAGGGTCCGGAAACACCATATATTTT.

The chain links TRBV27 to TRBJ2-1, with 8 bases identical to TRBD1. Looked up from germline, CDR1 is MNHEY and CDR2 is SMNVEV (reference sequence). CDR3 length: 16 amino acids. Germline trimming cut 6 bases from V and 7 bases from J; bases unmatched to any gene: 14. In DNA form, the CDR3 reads TGTGCCAGCAGCTCGGACCCGGGACAGGTGGGGAATGAGCAGTTCTTC. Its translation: CASSSDPGQVGNEQFF.